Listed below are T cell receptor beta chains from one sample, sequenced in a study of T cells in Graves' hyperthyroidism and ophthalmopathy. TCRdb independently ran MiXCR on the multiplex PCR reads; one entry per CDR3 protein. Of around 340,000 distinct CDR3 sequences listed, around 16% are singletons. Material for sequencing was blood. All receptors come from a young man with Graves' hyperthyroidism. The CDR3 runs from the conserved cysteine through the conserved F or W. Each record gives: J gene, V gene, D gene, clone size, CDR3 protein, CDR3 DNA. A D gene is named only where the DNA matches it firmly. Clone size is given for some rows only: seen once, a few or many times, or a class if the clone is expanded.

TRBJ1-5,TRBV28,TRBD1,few,CASSLWGQGVTQPQHF,TGTGCCAGCAGTTTATGGGGACAGGGGGTCACTCAGCCCCAGCATTTT
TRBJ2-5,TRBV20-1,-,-,CSAGGRSMTQYF,TGCAGTGCTGGAGGCAGGAGTATGACCCAGTACTTC
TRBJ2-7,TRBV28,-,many,CASSYITAGIYEQYF,TGTGCCAGCAGCTACATAACCGCCGGGATCTACGAGCAGTACTTC
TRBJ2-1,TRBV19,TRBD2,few,CASSASGVNEQFF,TGTGCCAGTAGTGCAAGCGGGGTTAATGAGCAGTTCTTC
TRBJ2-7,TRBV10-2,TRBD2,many,CASRSGLAGAGEQYF,TGCGCCAGCAGAAGCGGACTAGCGGGAGCTGGGGAGCAGTACTTC
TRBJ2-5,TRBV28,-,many,CASCQLSEETQYF,TGTGCCAGCTGTCAGCTATCGGAAGAGACCCAGTACTTC
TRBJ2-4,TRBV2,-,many,CASSKDSQNIQYF,TGTGCCAGCAGCAAGGACTCCCAAAACATTCAGTACTTC
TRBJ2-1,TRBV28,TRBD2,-,CASSSSGLAGGYDEQFF,TGTGCCAGCAGTTCCTCGGGACTAGCGGGAGGGTACGATGAGCAGTTCTTC
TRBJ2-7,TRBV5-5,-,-,CASSTIQGKGGSPPYERYF,TGCGCCAGCAGCACAATACAGGGGAAGGGCGGGAGTCCCCCCTACGAGCGGTACTTC
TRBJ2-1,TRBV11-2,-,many,CASTYSGYNEQFF,TGTGCCAGCACCTATAGCGGTTACAATGAGCAGTTCTTC
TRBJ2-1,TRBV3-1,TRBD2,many,CASSRPRGGRSDNEQFF,TGTGCCAGCAGCCGCCCTCGGGGCGGGAGAAGCGACAATGAGCAGTTCTTC
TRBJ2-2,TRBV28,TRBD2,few,CASRTSATGELFF,TGTGCCAGCAGGACTAGCGCCACCGGGGAGCTGTTTTTT
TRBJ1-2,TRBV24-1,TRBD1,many,CATSDPGQGGDGYTF,TGTGCCACCAGTGACCCAGGACAGGGGGGCGATGGCTACACCTTC
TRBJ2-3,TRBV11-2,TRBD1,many,CASSFGQDTDTQYF,TGTGCCAGCAGTTTTGGACAGGACACAGATACGCAGTATTTT
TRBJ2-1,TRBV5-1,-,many,CASSPGGPSAYNEQFF,TGCGCCAGCAGCCCGGGGGGCCCGTCGGCCTACAATGAGCAGTTCTTC
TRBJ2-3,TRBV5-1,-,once,CASSRAGLSRDTQYF,TGCGCCAGCAGTCGGGCGGGTCTCAGCAGGGATACGCAGTATTTT
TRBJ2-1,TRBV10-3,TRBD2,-,CANRAGGSYNEQFF,TGTGCCAACCGAGCGGGAGGTTCCTACAATGAGCAGTTCTTC
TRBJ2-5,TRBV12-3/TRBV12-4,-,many,CASRRDSQETQYF,TGTGCCAGCAGGCGGGACAGCCAAGAGACCCAGTACTTC
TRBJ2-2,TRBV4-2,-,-,CAVSRGRDTGELFF,TGTGCCGTTTCCAGGGGCCGCGACACCGGGGAGCTGTTTTTT
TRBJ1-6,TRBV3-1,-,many,CASSQGGISSPLHF,TGTGCCAGCAGCCAAGGAGGCATTTCTTCACCCCTCCACTTT
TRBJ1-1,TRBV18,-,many,CASSPQVNTEAFF,TGTGCCAGCTCACCACAGGTCAACACTGAAGCTTTCTTT
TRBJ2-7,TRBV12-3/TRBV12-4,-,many,CASSLSGFEQYF,TGTGCCAGCAGTTTATCCGGGTTTGAGCAGTACTTC
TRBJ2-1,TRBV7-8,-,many,CASSVPPYNEQFF,TGTGCCAGCAGCGTACCCCCCTACAATGAGCAGTTCTTC